This TCR beta chain was sequenced in a study of T cell clusters in autoimmune cytopenias. This clonotype ranks as medium-sized in terms of frequency. Germline CDR1 LNHDA, CDR2 SQIVND (reference sequence). The CDR3 spans 16 residues. Some 34,000 genome equivalents of blood DNA were amplified for TRB. Multiplex touch-down PCR amplified TRB using TRB-A and TRB-B pools in one tube. TCRdb re-called the multiplex PCR reads and shows each CDR3 protein once, DNA omitted. The record lists approximately 12,000 distinct CDR3 sequences, of which the ten most abundant hold 2.5% to 4%. The sample also formed part of further work on T cell repertoires in aging, cancer and after chemotherapy.

The chain links TRBV19 to TRBJ1-5; absent DNA, TCRdb's TRBD1 call cannot be checked. The source is a human donor in good health. The sample was peripheral blood. The CDR3 region is CASSIRQGASNQPQHF.